In this sample, the clone carrying this TCR beta chain turned up many times. The data belong to a study of T-cell memory formation after mild COVID-19. MiXCR, run by TCRdb on the 5' RACE reads, gives a single entry per CDR3 protein. This sample has 390,000 or so distinct CDR3 sequences, with 15% to 20% found just once. The CDR3 loop spans 14 amino acids. Germline V gene lookup returns CDR1 DFQATT and CDR2 SNEGSKA (reference sequence). Trimming removed 6 bases from V and 7 bases from J; junction bases left unmatched: 4. Source material: PBMCs or a T cell subset sorted from them (not recorded which). This sequence originates from a man aged 18 to 30 who had mild COVID-19 (a few samples of this study predate the infection). Cell type and time point are not known. V gene TRBV20-1 combines with J gene TRBJ2-1; 15 bases are a match to TRBD2. The CDR3 loop reads CSAKGLAGGNEQFF. The CDR3 bases are TGCAGTGCCAAGGGACTAGCGGGGGGTAATGAGCAGTTCTTC.